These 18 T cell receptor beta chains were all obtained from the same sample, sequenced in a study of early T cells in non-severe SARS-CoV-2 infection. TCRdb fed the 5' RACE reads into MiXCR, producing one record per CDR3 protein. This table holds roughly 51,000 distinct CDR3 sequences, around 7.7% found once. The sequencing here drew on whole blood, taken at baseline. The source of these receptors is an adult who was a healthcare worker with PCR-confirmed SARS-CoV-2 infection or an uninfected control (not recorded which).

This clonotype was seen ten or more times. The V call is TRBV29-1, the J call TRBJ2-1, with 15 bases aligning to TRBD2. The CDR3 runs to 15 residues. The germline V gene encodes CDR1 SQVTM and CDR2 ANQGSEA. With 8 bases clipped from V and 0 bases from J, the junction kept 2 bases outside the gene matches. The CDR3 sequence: CSSGLAGGSYNEQFF. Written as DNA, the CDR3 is TGCAGCTCGGGACTAGCGGGGGGCTCCTACAATGAGCAGTTCTTC.

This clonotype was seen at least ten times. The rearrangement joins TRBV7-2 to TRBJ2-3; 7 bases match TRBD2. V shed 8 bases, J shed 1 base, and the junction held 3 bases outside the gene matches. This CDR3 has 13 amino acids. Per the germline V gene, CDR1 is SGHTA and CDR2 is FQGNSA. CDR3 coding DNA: TGTGCCAGCGGGGCGGGGGGCACAGATACGCAGTATTTT. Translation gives CASGAGGTDTQYF.

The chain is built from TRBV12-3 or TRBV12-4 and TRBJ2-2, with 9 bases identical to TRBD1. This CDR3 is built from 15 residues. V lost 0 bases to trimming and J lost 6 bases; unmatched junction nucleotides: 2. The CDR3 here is CASSLARDRAGELFF. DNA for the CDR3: TGTGCCAGCAGTTTAGCCAGGGACAGGGCCGGGGAGCTGTTTTTT.

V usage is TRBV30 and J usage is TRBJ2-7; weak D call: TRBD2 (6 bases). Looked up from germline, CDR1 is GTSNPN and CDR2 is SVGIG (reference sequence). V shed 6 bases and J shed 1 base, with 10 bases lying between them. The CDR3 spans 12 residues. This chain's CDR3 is CACLGTSYEQYF. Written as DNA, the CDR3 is TGTGCCTGCCTCGGGACTTCCTACGAGCAGTACTTC.

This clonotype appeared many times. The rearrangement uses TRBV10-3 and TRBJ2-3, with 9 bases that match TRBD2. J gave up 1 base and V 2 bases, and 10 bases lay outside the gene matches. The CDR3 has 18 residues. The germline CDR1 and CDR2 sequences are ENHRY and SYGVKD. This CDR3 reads CAISERSETSGRTDTQYF. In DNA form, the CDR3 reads TGTGCCATCAGTGAGAGGAGCGAGACTAGCGGTCGCACAGATACGCAGTATTTT.

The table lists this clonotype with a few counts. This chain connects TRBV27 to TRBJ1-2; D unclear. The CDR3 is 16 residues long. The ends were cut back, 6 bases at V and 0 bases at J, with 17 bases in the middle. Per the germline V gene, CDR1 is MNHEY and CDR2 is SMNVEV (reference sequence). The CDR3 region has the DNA TGTGCCAGCAGCCCCGACGTGTACACCCCTAACTATGGCTACACCTTC. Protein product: CASSPDVYTPNYGYTF.

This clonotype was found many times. CDR3 in amino acids: CSARGPQETQYF. The CDR3 DNA reads TGCAGTGCTAGAGGCCCACAAGAGACCCAGTACTTC. The rearrangement joins TRBV20-1 to TRBJ2-5; D unresolved. The CDR3 runs to 12 residues. Trimming cost V 1 base and J 2 bases, with 5 bases left between them. In germline, CDR1 is DFQATT, CDR2 SNEGSKA (reference sequence).

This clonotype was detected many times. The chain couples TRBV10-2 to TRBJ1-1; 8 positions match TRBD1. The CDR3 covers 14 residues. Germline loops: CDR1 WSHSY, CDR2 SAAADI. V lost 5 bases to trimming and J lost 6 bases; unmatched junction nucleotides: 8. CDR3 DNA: TGCGCCAGCAGTCAGGGGGCGTCGATTCCTGAAGCTTTCTTT. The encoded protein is CASSQGASIPEAFF.

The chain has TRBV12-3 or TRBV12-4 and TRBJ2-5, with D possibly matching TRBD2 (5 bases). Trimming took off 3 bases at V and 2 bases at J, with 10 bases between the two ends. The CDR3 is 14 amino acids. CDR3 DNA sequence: TGTGCCAGCAGTTTTGAGGGAGTACAAGAGACCCAGTACTTC. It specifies CASSFEGVQETQYF.

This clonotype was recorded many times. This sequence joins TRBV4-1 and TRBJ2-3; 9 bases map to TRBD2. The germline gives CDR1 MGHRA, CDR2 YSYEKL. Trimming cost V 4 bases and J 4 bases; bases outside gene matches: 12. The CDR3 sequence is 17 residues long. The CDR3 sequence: CASSRVIAGVVSDTQYF. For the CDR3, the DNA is TGCGCCAGCAGCCGAGTAATAGCGGGAGTTGTTTCAGATACGCAGTATTTT.

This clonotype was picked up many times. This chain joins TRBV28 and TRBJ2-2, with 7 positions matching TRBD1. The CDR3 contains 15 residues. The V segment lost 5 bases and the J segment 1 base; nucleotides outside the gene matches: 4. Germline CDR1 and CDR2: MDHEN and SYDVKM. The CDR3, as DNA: TGTGCCAGCAGTCCTCGGACAGGGAACACCGGGGAGCTGTTTTTT. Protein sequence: CASSPRTGNTGELFF. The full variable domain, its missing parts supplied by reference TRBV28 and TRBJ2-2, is DVKVTQSSRYLVKRTGEKVFLECVQDMDHENMFWYRQDPGLGLRLIYFSYDVKMKEKGDIPEGYSVSREKKERFSLILESASTNQTSMYLCASSPRTGNTGELFFGEGSRLTVL.

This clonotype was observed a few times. The CDR3 coding sequence is TGTGCCAGCAGCCTTCGACTAGCGGGTGATGAGCAGTTCTTC. Translated, it gives CASSLRLAGDEQFF. The V call is TRBV28, the J call TRBJ2-1; 10 nucleotides align to TRBD2. The trim removed 6 bases at V and 8 bases at J, leaving 7 bases unmatched. The CDR3 is made up of 14 amino acids. Germline V gives CDR1 MDHEN, CDR2 SYDVKM.

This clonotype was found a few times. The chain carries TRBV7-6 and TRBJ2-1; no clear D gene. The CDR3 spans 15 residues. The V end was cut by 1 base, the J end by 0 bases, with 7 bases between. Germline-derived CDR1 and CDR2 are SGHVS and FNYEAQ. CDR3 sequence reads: CASSLEWSSYNEQFF. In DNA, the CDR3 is TGTGCCAGCAGCTTAGAGTGGAGCTCCTACAATGAGCAGTTCTTC. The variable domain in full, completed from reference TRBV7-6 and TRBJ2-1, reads GAGVSQSPRYKVTKRGQDVALRCDPISGHVSLYWYRQALGQGPEFLTYFNYEAQQDKSGLPNDRFSAERPEGSISTLTIQRTEQRDSAMYRCASSLEWSSYNEQFFGPGTRLTVL.

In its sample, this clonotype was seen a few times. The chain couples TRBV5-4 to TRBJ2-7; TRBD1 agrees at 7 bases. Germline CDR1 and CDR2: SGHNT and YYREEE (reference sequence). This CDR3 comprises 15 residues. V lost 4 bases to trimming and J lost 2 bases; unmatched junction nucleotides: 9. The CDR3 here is CASSQAKQGPYEQYF. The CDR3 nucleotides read TGTGCCAGCAGCCAAGCCAAACAGGGGCCCTACGAGCAGTACTTC.

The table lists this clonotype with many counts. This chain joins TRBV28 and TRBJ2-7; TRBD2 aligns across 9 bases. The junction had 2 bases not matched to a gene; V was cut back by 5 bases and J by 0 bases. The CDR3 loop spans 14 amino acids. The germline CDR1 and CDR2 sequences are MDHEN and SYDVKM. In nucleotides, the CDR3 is TGTGCCAGCAGTCCGACTAGCGGCTCCTACGAGCAGTACTTC. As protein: CASSPTSGSYEQYF.

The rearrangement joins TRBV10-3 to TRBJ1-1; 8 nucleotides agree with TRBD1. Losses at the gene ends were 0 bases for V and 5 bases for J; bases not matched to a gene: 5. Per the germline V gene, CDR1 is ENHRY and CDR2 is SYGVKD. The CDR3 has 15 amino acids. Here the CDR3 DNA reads TGTGCCATCAGTGAGTCTGGCAGGGGGCAGACTGAAGCTTTCTTT. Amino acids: CAISESGRGQTEAFF.

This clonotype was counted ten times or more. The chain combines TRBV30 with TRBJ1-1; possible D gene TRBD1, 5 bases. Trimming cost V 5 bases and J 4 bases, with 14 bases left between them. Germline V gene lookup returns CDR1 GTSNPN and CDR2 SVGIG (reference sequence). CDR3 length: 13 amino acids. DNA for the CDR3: TGTGCCTGGGAGGGCCGCCAGGGCACTGAAGCTTTCTTT. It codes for CAWEGRQGTEAFF.

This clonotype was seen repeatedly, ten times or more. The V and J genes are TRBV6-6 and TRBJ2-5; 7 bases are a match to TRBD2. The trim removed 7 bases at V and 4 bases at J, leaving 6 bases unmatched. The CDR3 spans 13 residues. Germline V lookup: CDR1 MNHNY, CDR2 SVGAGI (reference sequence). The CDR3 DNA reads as TGTGCCAGCAATTGGGGGGGTGGAGAGACCCAGTACTTC. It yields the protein CASNWGGGETQYF.